This T cell receptor (beta chain) was sequenced for a study of shared clonotypes between healthy human individuals. The study's findings and limits: Against clonotypes common to all four donors, non-shared ones had lower generation probabilities. There were few donors, and this limited the genetic and exposure-history diversity represented. Naive subsets generally exceeded memory subsets in estimated richness.

This CDR3 comprises 18 residues. CDR1 and CDR2 from the germline V gene are MDHEN and SYDVKM. The V and J ends lost 5 bases and 3 bases, in that order; junction bases with no gene match: 14. The count of this clone is one. Its antigen remains unknown. Clones were read by immunoSEQ multiplex PCR, and TCRdb kept only the in-frame ones, dropping some. Altogether roughly 2.4 million clones are present, approximately 94% being singletons, with the ten largest covering approximately 0.13%. The source of this sequence is a man aged 18 to 30 in good health. The sequenced material came from naive CD4+ T cells sorted from blood. Subset reported: CD45RA+ positively selected. The chain employs TRBV28 and TRBJ2-5; 11 bases fit TRBD2. The CDR3 sequence is CASSLRTAGLAAKETQYF. The DNA for the CDR3 is TGTGCCAGCAGTCTAAGGACAGCGGGACTAGCGGCGAAAGAGACCCAGTACTTC.